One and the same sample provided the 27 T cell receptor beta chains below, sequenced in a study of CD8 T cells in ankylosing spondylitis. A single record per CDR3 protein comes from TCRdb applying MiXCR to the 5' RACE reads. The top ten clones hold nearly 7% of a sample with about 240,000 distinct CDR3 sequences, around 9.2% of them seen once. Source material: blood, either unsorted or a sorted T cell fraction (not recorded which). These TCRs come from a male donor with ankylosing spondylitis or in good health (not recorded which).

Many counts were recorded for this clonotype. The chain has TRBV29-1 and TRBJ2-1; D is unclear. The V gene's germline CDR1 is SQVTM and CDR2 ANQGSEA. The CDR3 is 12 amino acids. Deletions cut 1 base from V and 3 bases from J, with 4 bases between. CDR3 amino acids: CSVEGVYNEQFF. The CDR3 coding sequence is TGCAGCGTTGAAGGCGTCTACAATGAGCAGTTCTTC.

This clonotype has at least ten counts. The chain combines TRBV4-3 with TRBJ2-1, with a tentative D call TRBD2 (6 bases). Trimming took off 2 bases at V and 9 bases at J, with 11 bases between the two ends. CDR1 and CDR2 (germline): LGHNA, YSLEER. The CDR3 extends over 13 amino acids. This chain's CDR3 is CASSQRDGSEQFF. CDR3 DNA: TGCGCCAGCAGCCAACGGGACGGGAGTGAGCAGTTCTTC.

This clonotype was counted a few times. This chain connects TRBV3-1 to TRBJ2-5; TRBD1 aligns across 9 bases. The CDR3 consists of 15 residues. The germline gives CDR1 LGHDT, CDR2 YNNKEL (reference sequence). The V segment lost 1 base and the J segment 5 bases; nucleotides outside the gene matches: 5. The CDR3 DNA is TGTGCCAGCAGCCAAGTGACAGGGGGATTTGAGACCCAGTACTTC. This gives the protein CASSQVTGGFETQYF.

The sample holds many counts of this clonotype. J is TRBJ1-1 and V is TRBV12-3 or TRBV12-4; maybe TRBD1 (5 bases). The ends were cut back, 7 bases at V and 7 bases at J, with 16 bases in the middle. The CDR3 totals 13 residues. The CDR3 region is CASTLRAGIEAFF. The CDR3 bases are TGTGCCAGCACCCTGAGGGCAGGGATTGAAGCTTTCTTT.

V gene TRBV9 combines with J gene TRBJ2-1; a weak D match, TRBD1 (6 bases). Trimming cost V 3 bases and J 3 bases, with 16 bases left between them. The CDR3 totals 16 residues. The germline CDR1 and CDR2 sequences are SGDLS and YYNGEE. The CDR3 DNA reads TGTGCCAGCAGCGGGGACACGGGGCGAAACTACAATGAGCAGTTCTTC. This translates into CASSGDTGRNYNEQFF.

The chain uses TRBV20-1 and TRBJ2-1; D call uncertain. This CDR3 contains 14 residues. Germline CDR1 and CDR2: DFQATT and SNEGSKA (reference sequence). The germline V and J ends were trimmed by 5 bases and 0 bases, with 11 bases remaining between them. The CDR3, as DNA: TGCAGTGCTCAGGTTTACGGCTCCTACAATGAGCAGTTCTTC. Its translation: CSAQVYGSYNEQFF.

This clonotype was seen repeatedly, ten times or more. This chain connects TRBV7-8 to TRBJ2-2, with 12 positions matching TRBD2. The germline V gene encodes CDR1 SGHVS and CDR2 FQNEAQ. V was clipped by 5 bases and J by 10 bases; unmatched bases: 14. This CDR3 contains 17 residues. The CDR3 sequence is CASSRGRGTSGFEELFF. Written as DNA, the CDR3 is TGTGCCAGCAGCCGAGGGAGGGGGACTAGCGGGTTCGAGGAGCTGTTTTTT. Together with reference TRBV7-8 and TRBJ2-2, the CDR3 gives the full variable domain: GAGVSQSPRYKVAKRGQDVALRCDPISGHVSLFWYQQALGQGPEFLTYFQNEAQLDKSGLPSDRFFAERPEGSVSTLKIQRTQQEDSAVYLCASSRGRGTSGFEELFFGEGSRLTVL.

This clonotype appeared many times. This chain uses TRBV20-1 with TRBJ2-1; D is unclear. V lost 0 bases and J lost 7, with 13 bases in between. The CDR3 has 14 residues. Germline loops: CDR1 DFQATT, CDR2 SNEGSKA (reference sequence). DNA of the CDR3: TGCAGTGCTAGAGATGGGCCCGTGGAGAATGAGCAGTTCTTC. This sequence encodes CSARDGPVENEQFF.

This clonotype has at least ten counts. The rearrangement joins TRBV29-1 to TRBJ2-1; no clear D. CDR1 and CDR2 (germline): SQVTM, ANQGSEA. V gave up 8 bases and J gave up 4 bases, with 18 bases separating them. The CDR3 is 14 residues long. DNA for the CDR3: TGCAGCACCCCGGATTGGACGGAGTACAATGAGCAGTTCTTC. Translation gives CSTPDWTEYNEQFF.

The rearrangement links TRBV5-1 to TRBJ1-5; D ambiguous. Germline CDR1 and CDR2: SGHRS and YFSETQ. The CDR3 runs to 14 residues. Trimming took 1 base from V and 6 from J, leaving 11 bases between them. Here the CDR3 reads CASSLSGDAQPQHF. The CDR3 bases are TGCGCCAGCAGCTTGAGCGGGGATGCTCAGCCCCAGCATTTT.

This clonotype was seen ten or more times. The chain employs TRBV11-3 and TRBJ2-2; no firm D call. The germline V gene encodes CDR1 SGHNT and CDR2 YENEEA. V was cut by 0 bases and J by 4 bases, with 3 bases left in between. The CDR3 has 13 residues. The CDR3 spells CASSLEGTGELFF. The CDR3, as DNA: TGTGCCAGCAGCTTAGAGGGCACCGGGGAGCTGTTTTTT.

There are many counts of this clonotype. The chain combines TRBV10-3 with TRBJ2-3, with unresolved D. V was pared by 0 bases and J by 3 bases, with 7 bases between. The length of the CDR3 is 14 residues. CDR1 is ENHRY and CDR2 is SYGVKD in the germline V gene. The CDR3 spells CAISESLMTDTQYF. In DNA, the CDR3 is TGTGCCATCAGTGAGTCGCTTATGACAGATACGCAGTATTTT.

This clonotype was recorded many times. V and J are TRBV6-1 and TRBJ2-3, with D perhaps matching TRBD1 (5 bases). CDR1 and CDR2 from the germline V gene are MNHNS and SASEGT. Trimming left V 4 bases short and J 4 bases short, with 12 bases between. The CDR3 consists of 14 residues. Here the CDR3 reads CASSGLEQADTQYF. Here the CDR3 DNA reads TGTGCCAGCAGTGGACTGGAACAGGCAGATACGCAGTATTTT.

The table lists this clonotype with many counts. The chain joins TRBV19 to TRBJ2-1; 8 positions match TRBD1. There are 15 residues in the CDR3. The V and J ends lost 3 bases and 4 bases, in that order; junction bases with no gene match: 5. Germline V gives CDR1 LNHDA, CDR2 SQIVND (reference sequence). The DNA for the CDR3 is TGTGCCAGTAGTATCAGCAGGGGGCAATACAATGAGCAGTTCTTC. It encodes CASSISRGQYNEQFF.

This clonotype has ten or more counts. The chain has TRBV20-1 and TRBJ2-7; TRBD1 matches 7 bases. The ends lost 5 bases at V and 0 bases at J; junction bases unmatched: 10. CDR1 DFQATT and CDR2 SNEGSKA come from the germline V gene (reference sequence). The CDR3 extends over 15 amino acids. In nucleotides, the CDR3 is TGCAGTGCTGCGCCTACGACAGGGAGCTCCTACGAGCAGTACTTC. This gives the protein CSAAPTTGSSYEQYF.

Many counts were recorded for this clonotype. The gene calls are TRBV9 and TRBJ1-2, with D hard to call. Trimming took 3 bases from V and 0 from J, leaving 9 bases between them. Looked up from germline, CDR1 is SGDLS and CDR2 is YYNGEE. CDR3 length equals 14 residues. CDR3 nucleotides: TGTGCCAGCAGCGACGGCCTGGCTAACTATGGCTACACCTTC. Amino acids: CASSDGLANYGYTF.

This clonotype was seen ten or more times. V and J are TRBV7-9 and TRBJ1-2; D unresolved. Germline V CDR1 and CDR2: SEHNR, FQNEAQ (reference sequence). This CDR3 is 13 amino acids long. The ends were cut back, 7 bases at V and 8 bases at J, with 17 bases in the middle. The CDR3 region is CASTLETFEGYTF. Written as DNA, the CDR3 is TGTGCCAGCACCCTAGAGACTTTCGAGGGCTACACCTTC.

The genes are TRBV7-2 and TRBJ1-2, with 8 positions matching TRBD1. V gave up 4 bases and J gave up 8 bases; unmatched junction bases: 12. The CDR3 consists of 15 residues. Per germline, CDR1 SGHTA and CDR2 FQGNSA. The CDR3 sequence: CASSWGETGARGYTF. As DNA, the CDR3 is TGTGCCAGCAGCTGGGGAGAGACAGGGGCAAGGGGCTACACCTTC.

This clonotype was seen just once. The CDR3 nucleotides read TGTGCCATCAGTGAGTCGGGGACAGGGGGCCAAGAGACCCAGTACTTC. Translating it yields CAISESGTGGQETQYF. This chain connects TRBV10-3 to TRBJ2-5; 11 bases match TRBD1. V lost 0 bases to trimming and J lost 1 base; unmatched junction nucleotides: 1. The CDR3 sequence is 16 residues long. Germline CDR1 ENHRY, CDR2 SYGVKD.

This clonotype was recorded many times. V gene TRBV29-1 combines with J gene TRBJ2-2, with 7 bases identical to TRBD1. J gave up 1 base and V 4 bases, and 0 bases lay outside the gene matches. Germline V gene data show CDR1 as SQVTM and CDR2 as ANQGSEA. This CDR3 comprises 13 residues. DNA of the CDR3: TGCAGCGTTGGACAGGGGAACACCGGGGAGCTGTTTTTT. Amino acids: CSVGQGNTGELFF.

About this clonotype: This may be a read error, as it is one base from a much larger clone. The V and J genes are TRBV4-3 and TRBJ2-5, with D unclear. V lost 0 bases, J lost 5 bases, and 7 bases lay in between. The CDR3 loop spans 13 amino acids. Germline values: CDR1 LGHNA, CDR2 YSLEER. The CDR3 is CASSQDLAETQYF. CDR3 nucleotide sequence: TGCGCCAGCAGCCAAGACCTGGCCGAGACCCAGTACTTC.

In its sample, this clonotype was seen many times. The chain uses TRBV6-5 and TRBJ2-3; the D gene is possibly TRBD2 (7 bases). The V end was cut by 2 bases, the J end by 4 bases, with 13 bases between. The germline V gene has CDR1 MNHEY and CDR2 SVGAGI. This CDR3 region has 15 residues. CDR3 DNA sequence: TGTGCCAGCAGTTACGGAGGGGGGGCCTCAGATACGCAGTATTTT. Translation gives CASSYGGGASDTQYF.

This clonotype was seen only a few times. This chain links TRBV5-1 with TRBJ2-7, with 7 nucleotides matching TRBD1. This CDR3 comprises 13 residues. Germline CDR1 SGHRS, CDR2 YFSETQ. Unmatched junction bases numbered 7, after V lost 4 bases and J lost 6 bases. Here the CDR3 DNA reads TGCGCCAGCAGCGCAGGGGGAACCTTCGAGCAGTACTTC. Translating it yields CASSAGGTFEQYF.

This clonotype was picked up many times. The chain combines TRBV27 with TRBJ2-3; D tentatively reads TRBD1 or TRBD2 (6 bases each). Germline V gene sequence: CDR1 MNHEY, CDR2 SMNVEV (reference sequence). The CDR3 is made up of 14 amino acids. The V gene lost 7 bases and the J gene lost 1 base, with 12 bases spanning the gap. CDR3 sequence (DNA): TGTGCCAGCATGAGGAGGGGGGGCACAGATACGCAGTATTTT. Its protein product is CASMRRGGTDTQYF.

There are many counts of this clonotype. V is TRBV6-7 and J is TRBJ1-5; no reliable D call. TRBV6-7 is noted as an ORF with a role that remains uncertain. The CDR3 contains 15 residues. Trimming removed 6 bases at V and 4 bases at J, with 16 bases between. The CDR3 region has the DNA TGTGCCAGCAGCGAACGAGAAGGCAGGAATCAGCCCCAGCATTTT. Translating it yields CASSEREGRNQPQHF.

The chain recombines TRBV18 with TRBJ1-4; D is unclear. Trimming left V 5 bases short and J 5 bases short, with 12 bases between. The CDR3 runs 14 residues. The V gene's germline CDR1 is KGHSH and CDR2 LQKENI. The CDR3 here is CASSFGRSNEKLFF. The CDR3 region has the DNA TGTGCCAGCTCATTCGGACGGTCCAATGAAAAACTGTTTTTT.

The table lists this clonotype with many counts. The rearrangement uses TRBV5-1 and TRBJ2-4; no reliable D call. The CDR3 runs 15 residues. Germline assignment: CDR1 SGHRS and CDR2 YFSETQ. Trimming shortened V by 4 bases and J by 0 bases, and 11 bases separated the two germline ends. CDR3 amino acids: CASSPGYQAKNIQYF. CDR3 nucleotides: TGCGCCAGCAGCCCCGGCTACCAAGCCAAAAACATTCAGTACTTC.